The clone carrying this T cell receptor beta chain was observed a few times. A single base separates this from a much larger clone, so it may be a read error. V was pared by 3 bases and J by 4 bases, with 15 bases between. CDR3 length: 15 amino acids. CDR1 and CDR2 from the germline V gene are LNHNV and YYDKDF (reference sequence). Building the TCR beta libraries relied on iRepertoire HTBI primers, and CDR3 regions underwent Arm-PCR. One entry per CDR3 protein, called by TCRdb with MiXCR from the multiplex PCR reads. The sample consists of 530,000 or so distinct CDR3 sequences, 16% of them appearing once. This record comes from a study of regulatory T cells in long-lasting Graves disease. Time point meaning: newly diagnosed GD, antithyroid drugs for less than 3 months. Generation of the TCR library employed RNA extracted from PBMCs. This sample was also put to use in a study of T cells in Graves' hyperthyroidism and ophthalmopathy.

This TCR derives from a young man with Graves disease. Sequenced material: peripheral blood mononuclear cells (PBMCs), taken at new diagnosis, from a patient treated with antithyroid drugs. The chain uses TRBV15 and TRBJ1-1; no clear D. In nucleotides, the CDR3 is TGTGCCACCAGCAGGAACGGGAGGCTGAGCACTGAAGCTTTCTTT. Translated, it gives CATSRNGRLSTEAFF. The whole variable domain, filled in from reference TRBV15 and TRBJ1-1, reads DAMVIQNPRYQVTQFGKPVTLSCSQTLNHNVMYWYQQKSSQAPKLLFHYYDKDFNNEADTPDNFQSRRPNTSFCFLDIRSPGLGDTAMYLCATSRNGRLSTEAFFGQGTRLTVV.